Below, 30 T cell receptor beta chains from the same sample are listed, as sequenced in a study of T cell repertoires in ileal Crohn's disease. Time point: neoterminal ileum biopsy at postoperative endoscopy, about 6 months after surgery. Assay used: immunoSEQ multiplex PCR; TCRdb lists only in-frame clones, some missing. Of about 3,900 clones in the sample, 70% to 85% were seen once. Material for sequencing was ileal tissue. The receptor set was obtained from an adult with Crohn's disease.

The genes are TRBV28 and TRBJ2-7, with TRBD1 matching over 10 bases. Germline lookup yields CDR1 MDHEN and CDR2 SYDVKM. The CDR3 is made up of 16 amino acids. The junction had 8 bases not matched to a gene; V was cut back by 5 bases and J by 1 base. CDR3 nucleotides: TGTGCCAGCAGTACGCCGGGACAGGGGAAATCCTACGAGCAGTACTTC. This sequence encodes CASSTPGQGKSYEQYF. Full variable domain (rest looked up from reference TRBV28 and TRBJ2-7): DVKVTQSSRYLVKRTGEKVFLECVQDMDHENMFWYRQDPGLGLRLIYFSYDVKMKEKGDIPEGYSVSREKKERFSLILESASTNQTSMYLCASSTPGQGKSYEQYFGPGTRLTVT.

The chain uses TRBV7-8 and TRBJ2-1; 10 bases agree with TRBD2. The CDR3 contains 15 residues. In germline, CDR1 is SGHVS, CDR2 FQNEAQ. Trimming removed 6 bases from V and 1 base from J; junction bases left unmatched: 3. The CDR3 spells CASRAGGESYNEQFF. CDR3 in DNA: TGTGCCAGCAGAGCGGGAGGGGAATCCTACAATGAGCAGTTCTTC. The full variable domain, its missing parts supplied by reference TRBV7-8 and TRBJ2-1, is GAGVSQSPRYKVAKRGQDVALRCDPISGHVSLFWYQQALGQGPEFLTYFQNEAQLDKSGLPSDRFFAERPEGSVSTLKIQRTQQEDSAVYLCASRAGGESYNEQFFGPGTRLTVL.

The gene calls are TRBV5-5 and TRBJ1-1; tentative D call: TRBD1 (5 bases). Germline lookup yields CDR1 SGHKS and CDR2 YYEKEE (reference sequence). This CDR3 spans 13 amino acids. Trimming removed 2 bases from V and 1 base from J, with 6 bases in between. The CDR3 is CASSFTGNTEAFF. The CDR3 DNA sequence: TGTGCCAGCAGCTTTACAGGGAACACTGAAGCTTTCTTT.

J is TRBJ2-3 and V is TRBV7-2; D unresolved. The CDR3 contains 14 residues. The germline V gene encodes CDR1 SGHTA and CDR2 FQGNSA. The ends were cut back, 5 bases at V and 4 bases at J, with 13 bases in the middle. The CDR3 DNA reads TGTGCCAGCAGCCCCGGCCCCAGCGCAGATACGCAGTATTTT. Its translation: CASSPGPSADTQYF.

The table lists this clone with a count of one. The V call is TRBV13, the J call TRBJ2-2; tentatively, D is TRBD2 (5 bases). The V and J ends lost 6 bases and 3 bases respectively, with 23 bases between them. Germline-derived CDR1 and CDR2 are PRHDT and FYEKMQ (reference sequence). This CDR3 contains 18 residues. The CDR3 spells CASSEHNLGGVDTGELFF. CDR3 nucleotides: TGTGCCAGCAGTGAGCATAACTTAGGAGGCGTCGACACCGGGGAGCTGTTTTTT.

The V call is TRBV19, the J call TRBJ1-5; D may be TRBD1 (5 bases). V lost 10 bases to trimming and J lost 7 bases, with 20 bases between them. The CDR3 covers 14 residues. Germline lookup yields CDR1 LNHDA and CDR2 SQIVND (reference sequence). DNA for the CDR3: TGTGCCACCAAGGAGGGGAAGGGATGGCAGCCCCAGCATTTT. Protein: CATKEGKGWQPQHF. Filled out from reference TRBV19 and TRBJ1-5, the complete variable domain reads DGGITQSPKYLFRKEGQNVTLSCEQNLNHDAMYWYRQDPGQGLRLIYYSQIVNDFQKGDIAEGYSVSREKKESFPLTVTSAQKNPTAFYLCATKEGKGWQPQHFGDGTRLSIL.

The genes are TRBV28 and TRBJ1-1; no firm D call. The CDR3 length is 13 residues. Trimming took 2 bases from V and 0 from J, leaving 4 bases between them. Per germline, CDR1 MDHEN and CDR2 SYDVKM. The chain's CDR3 is CASSLEVNTEAFF. CDR3 sequence (DNA): TGTGCCAGCAGTTTAGAGGTGAACACTGAAGCTTTCTTT.

V usage is TRBV21-1 and J usage is TRBJ2-7; the table's D call TRBD1 went unverified against the DNA. TRBV21-1 is assigned pseudogene status. There are 14 residues in the CDR3. CDR3 in amino acids: CASSTRTGNYEQYV. The DNA of the CDR3 is TGTGCCAGCAGCACTCGGACAGGGAACTACGAGCAGTACGTC.

The chain combines TRBV7-9 with TRBJ1-2; TRBD1 agrees at 7 bases. J gave up 4 bases and V 2 bases, and 7 bases lay outside the gene matches. Looked up from germline, CDR1 is SEHNR and CDR2 is FQNEAQ (reference sequence). The CDR3 extends over 15 amino acids. The CDR3 region has the DNA TGTGCCAGCAGCTTATCGGGCCAGGGGGTCTATGGCTACACCTTC. Amino acid sequence: CASSLSGQGVYGYTF.

This clone was detected a few times. The chain combines TRBV19 with TRBJ2-1; TRBD2 agrees at 8 bases. The CDR3 has 15 amino acids. Trimming at V came to 3 bases and at J to 4 bases, leaving 5 bases not matched to a gene. CDR1 and CDR2 (germline): LNHDA, SQIVND (reference sequence). CDR3 region: CASSMSLAVYNEQFF. In DNA form, the CDR3 reads TGTGCCAGTAGTATGTCACTAGCGGTGTACAATGAGCAGTTCTTC.

The table lists this clone with a few counts. V is TRBV6-5 and J is TRBJ2-7, with 7 bases that match TRBD1. Germline assignment: CDR1 MNHEY and CDR2 SVGAGI. This CDR3 is built from 13 residues. V lost 7 bases and J lost 1; bases outside the gene matches: 4. The CDR3 coding sequence is TGTGCCAGCACCCCCAGGGGGTCCTACGAGCAGTACTTC. Encoded protein: CASTPRGSYEQYF.

V usage is TRBV6-1 and J usage is TRBJ1-6, with TRBD1 identical over 7 bases. CDR1 is MNHNS, CDR2 SASEGT, per germline. V shed 9 bases, J shed 4 bases, and the junction held 3 bases outside the gene matches. The CDR3 has 13 amino acids. CDR3 protein: CASDRDYNSPLHF. CDR3 sequence (DNA): TGTGCCAGTGACAGGGATTATAATTCACCCCTCCACTTT.

This rearrangement joins TRBV19 to TRBJ2-3; the match to TRBD2 covers 11 bases. The ends lost 5 bases at V and 0 bases at J; junction bases unmatched: 7. The CDR3 contains 17 residues. CDR1 and CDR2 (germline): LNHDA, SQIVND (reference sequence). The CDR3, as DNA: TGTGCCAGTAGTGTCCAGACTAGCGGGGTTAGCACAGATACGCAGTATTTT. Its protein product is CASSVQTSGVSTDTQYF.

A single count supports this clone. The rearrangement uses TRBV5-6 and TRBJ2-7, with D perhaps TRBD2 (7 bases). V dropped 0 bases and J dropped 6 bases, with 13 bases sitting between them. CDR3 length equals 14 residues. Germline V CDR1 and CDR2: SGHDT, YYEEEE. CDR3 in amino acids: CASSLGRGLGEQYF. CDR3 bases: TGTGCCAGCAGCTTGGGGCGGGGGCTAGGCGAGCAGTACTTC.

The chain is built from TRBV7-3 and TRBJ2-1; possibly TRBD2 for D (7 bases). The CDR3 extends over 16 amino acids. Trimming pared 4 bases from V and 7 bases from J, leaving 20 bases between. CDR1 SGHTA and CDR2 FQGTGA come from the germline V gene. CDR3 region: CASSSQGGGLRNEQFF. Written as DNA, the CDR3 is TGTGCCAGCAGCTCGCAGGGAGGGGGGCTTCGGAATGAGCAGTTCTTC.

J is TRBJ2-5 and V is TRBV5-4; 10 bases align to TRBD2. CDR1 and CDR2 (germline): SGHNT, YYREEE (reference sequence). The CDR3 totals 15 residues. J gave up 5 bases and V 6 bases, and 10 bases lay outside the gene matches. The CDR3 sequence is CASTTSGGGGETQYF. As DNA, the CDR3 is TGTGCCAGCACCACCAGCGGGGGGGGTGGGGAGACCCAGTACTTC.

J is TRBJ2-1 and V is TRBV6-5; TRBD2 agrees at 8 bases. The CDR3 loop spans 15 amino acids. Germline CDR1 and CDR2: MNHEY and SVGAGI. Unmatched junction bases numbered 5, after V lost 5 bases and J lost 2 bases. CDR3 bases: TGTGCCAGCAGTATCGGGGGGGTTACCTACAATGAGCAGTTCTTC. Protein product: CASSIGGVTYNEQFF.

This chain links TRBV7-3 with TRBJ2-3; 9 nucleotides agree with TRBD1. The germline gives CDR1 SGHTA, CDR2 FQGTGA. The length of the CDR3 is 16 residues. V was clipped by 3 bases and J by 0 bases; unmatched bases: 4. The CDR3 loop reads CASSFTGTGSTDTQYF. CDR3 in DNA: TGTGCCAGCAGCTTCACCGGGACAGGGAGCACAGATACGCAGTATTTT.

Judged by abundance, this clone is large. The V call is TRBV21-1, the J call TRBJ1-1; no check of the table's D call, TRBD1, against the DNA was made. TRBV21-1 is labeled a pseudogene. This CDR3 has 14 amino acids. CDR3 amino acids: CASSNDDRDTEAFF. CDR3 sequence (DNA): TGTGCCAGCAGCAACGATGACAGGGACACTGAAGCTTTCTTT.

The V and J genes are TRBV25-1 and TRBJ1-2, with TRBD1 identical over 7 bases. Germline V CDR1 and CDR2: MGHDK, SYGVNS. The CDR3 sequence is 16 residues long. V shed 2 bases and J 4 bases; nucleotides not matched to a gene: 10. CDR3 protein: CASSEVDLPGGYGYTF. For the CDR3, the DNA is TGTGCCAGCAGTGAAGTCGATTTGCCAGGGGGCTATGGCTACACCTTC.

The chain has TRBV6-1 and TRBJ2-7; TRBD2 aligns across 10 bases. In germline, CDR1 is MNHNS, CDR2 SASEGT. Trimming removed 5 bases from V and 6 bases from J; junction bases left unmatched: 7. The CDR3 spans 14 residues. CDR3 in amino acids: CASSRAGGKSEQYF. CDR3 DNA sequence: TGTGCCAGCAGTAGAGCGGGGGGGAAGTCCGAGCAGTACTTC.

The chain's CDR3 is CASSEADYGYTF. CDR3 DNA sequence: TGTGCCAGCAGTGAGGCTGACTATGGCTACACCTTC. The rearrangement joins TRBV2 to TRBJ1-2; D is undetermined. The CDR3 sequence is 12 residues long. The V end was cut by 3 bases, the J end by 3 bases, with 5 bases between. From germline, CDR1 is SNHLY and CDR2 FYNNEI.

The chain is built from TRBV30 and TRBJ1-6, with a tentative D call TRBD1 (6 bases). The V end lost 2 bases, the J end lost 14 bases, and 22 bases lay between the germline ends. Germline-derived CDR1 and CDR2 are GTSNPN and SVGIG (reference sequence). The CDR3 spans 15 residues. The CDR3 spells CAWSSPGPRGLTLHF. Here the CDR3 DNA reads TGTGCCTGGAGTTCGCCGGGCCCCAGGGGCCTCACCCTCCACTTT.

J is TRBJ1-1 and V is TRBV5-5; D unclear. The germline gives CDR1 SGHKS, CDR2 YYEKEE (reference sequence). Deletions cut 4 bases from V and 7 bases from J, with 20 bases between. The CDR3 sequence is 15 residues long. CDR3 sequence: CASSPLVGVFGEAFF. Written as DNA, the CDR3 is TGTGCCAGCAGCCCCCTCGTCGGGGTTTTCGGTGAAGCTTTCTTT.

Here the CDR3 DNA reads TGCAGCGTTCCGTATGACACTCTCACAGATACGCAGTATTTT. Translated: CSVPYDTLTDTQYF. The rearrangement joins TRBV29-1 to TRBJ2-3, with no clear D. Germline V gives CDR1 SQVTM, CDR2 ANQGSEA. Trimming removed 5 bases at V and 2 bases at J, with 14 bases between. This CDR3 has 14 amino acids.

The chain links TRBV7-9 to TRBJ2-1; 8 nucleotides match TRBD1. The junction had 11 bases not matched to a gene; V was cut back by 2 bases and J by 8 bases. This CDR3 comprises 16 residues. CDR1 is SEHNR and CDR2 is FQNEAQ in the germline V gene (reference sequence). The CDR3 sequence is CASSLNGQGAVDEQFF. The CDR3, as DNA: TGTGCCAGCAGCTTAAATGGGCAGGGGGCTGTAGATGAGCAGTTCTTC.

The chain uses TRBV29-1 and TRBJ1-2, with D possibly TRBD1 on 6 matching bases. The ends were cut back, 7 bases at V and 3 bases at J, with 12 bases in the middle. Germline assignment: CDR1 SQVTM and CDR2 ANQGSEA. The CDR3 totals 12 residues. The CDR3 DNA sequence: TGCAGCGCCACGGCAGGGGACTATGGCTACACCTTC. This codes for CSATAGDYGYTF.

The chain couples TRBV5-1 to TRBJ2-4; TRBD1 is a possible D gene (7 bases). This CDR3 comprises 13 residues. V was clipped by 3 bases and J by 6 bases, with 10 bases between them. CDR1 is SGHRS, CDR2 YFSETQ, per germline. This chain's CDR3 is CASSWGDRNIQYF. The CDR3 DNA follows: TGCGCCAGCAGCTGGGGGGACAGAAACATTCAGTACTTC.

This clone was found once. The chain carries TRBV27 and TRBJ2-5; TRBD2 matches at 7 bases. Germline lookup yields CDR1 MNHEY and CDR2 SMNVEV (reference sequence). V trimming: 5 bases; J trimming: 0 bases; junction bases outside the gene matches: 9. The CDR3 runs to 16 residues. Written as DNA, the CDR3 is TGTGCCAGCAGTGCCTCTAGCGGACCGTACCAAGAGACCCAGTACTTC. This gives the protein CASSASSGPYQETQYF.

V and J are TRBV15 and TRBJ1-1; D is perhaps TRBD1 (5 bases). The CDR3 is made up of 17 amino acids. Deletions cut 0 bases from V and 0 bases from J, with 14 bases between. From germline, CDR1 is LNHNV and CDR2 YYDKDF (reference sequence). The CDR3 loop reads CATSRDRNRLLNTEAFF. The DNA for the CDR3 is TGTGCCACCAGCAGAGATCGAAACAGGTTATTGAACACTGAAGCTTTCTTT.